Presented here are 9 T cell receptor beta chains from one specimen sequenced in a study of T cell changes during pregnancy in multiple sclerosis. Here immunoSEQ multiplex PCR was the method, and the copy in TCRdb shows in-frame clones only, minus some. The sample lists around 100,000 clones, about 94% seen once, with about 1.6% in the top ten. Material: peripheral blood, obtained in the third trimester of pregnancy. The receptors come from a female donor with multiple sclerosis, enrolled in a pregnancy study.

In the case of this clone: At one end the junction does not follow the germline gene, possibly because of a read error. The chain uses TRBV7-3 and TRBJ2-3, with 9 bases matching TRBD2. This CDR3 is built from 14 residues. The germline V gene encodes CDR1 SGHTA and CDR2 FQGTGA. This CDR3 reads CASSPGTSTDTQYF. CDR3 nucleotides: TGTGCCAGCAGCCCGGGGACTAGCACGGATACGCAGTATTTT.

The gene calls are TRBV27 and TRBJ2-7; 8 bases agree with TRBD1. The CDR3 totals 13 residues. The V segment lost 6 bases and the J segment 7 bases; nucleotides outside the gene matches: 8. Germline CDR1 MNHEY, CDR2 SMNVEV (reference sequence). CDR3: CASSPQGAGEQYF. For the CDR3, the DNA is TGTGCCAGCAGCCCTCAGGGGGCGGGGGAGCAGTACTTC.

The rearrangement joins TRBV19 to TRBJ2-6; 9 bases line up with TRBD1. CDR1 LNHDA and CDR2 SQIVND come from the germline V gene (reference sequence). The J segment lost 1 base and the V segment lost 6 bases, leaving 1 base of the junction unmatched. This CDR3 comprises 15 residues. The CDR3 loop reads CASRQGASGANVLTF. CDR3 bases: TGTGCCAGTAGACAGGGGGCGTCTGGGGCCAACGTCCTGACTTTC.

The chain employs TRBV30 and TRBJ1-5; 9 nucleotides line up with TRBD1. CDR1 and CDR2 from the germline V gene are GTSNPN and SVGIG (reference sequence). This CDR3 has 15 residues. J lost 6 bases, V lost 3 bases, and 9 bases had no gene match. For the CDR3, the DNA is TGTGCCTGGAGCTTAACAGGGGGCTTGGGTCAGCCCCAGCATTTT. Translating gives CAWSLTGGLGQPQHF.

The chain recombines TRBV4-1 with TRBJ2-5, with 7 positions matching TRBD1. V lost 0 bases and J lost 5; bases outside the gene matches: 6. The CDR3 runs 15 residues. Germline V gives CDR1 MGHRA, CDR2 YSYEKL. The CDR3, as DNA: TGCGCCAGCAGCCAAGATAGGGGGCGCCCCGAGACCCAGTACTTC. Amino acid sequence: CASSQDRGRPETQYF.

The chain is built from TRBV30 and TRBJ1-1; D uncertain. Germline V lookup: CDR1 GTSNPN, CDR2 SVGIG (reference sequence). This CDR3 has 11 residues. The ends were cut back, 0 bases at V and 8 bases at J, with 7 bases in the middle. This CDR3 reads CAWSVMSEAFF. CDR3 sequence (DNA): TGTGCCTGGAGTGTAATGTCGGAAGCTTTCTTT.

This chain links TRBV27 with TRBJ2-7; D is possibly TRBD1 (6 bases). Trimming left V 4 bases short and J 3 bases short, with 28 bases between. The CDR3 is made up of 19 amino acids. Per germline, CDR1 MNHEY and CDR2 SMNVEV (reference sequence). Here the CDR3 DNA reads TGTGCCAGCAGTTCCCGCCCGATGCCCAGGGGCCCTGGGGGCTACGAGCAGTACTTC. It codes for CASSSRPMPRGPGGYEQYF.

J is TRBJ2-3 and V is TRBV5-1, with 8 bases matching TRBD2. Germline assignment: CDR1 SGHRS and CDR2 YFSETQ. The CDR3 covers 16 residues. V shed 3 bases and J 2 bases; nucleotides not matched to a gene: 8. CDR3: CASSSNSGAATDTQYF. Here the CDR3 DNA reads TGCGCCAGCAGCTCTAATAGCGGGGCTGCCACAGATACGCAGTATTTT.

V is TRBV30 and J is TRBJ1-5, with 8 bases identical to TRBD1. The CDR3 extends over 13 amino acids. V gave up 1 base and J gave up 6 bases; unmatched junction bases: 2. Germline-derived CDR1 and CDR2 are GTSNPN and SVGIG (reference sequence). The CDR3 reads CAWSGGTGQPQHF. The CDR3 region has the DNA TGTGCCTGGAGTGGAGGGACAGGTCAGCCCCAGCATTTT. Full variable domain (rest looked up from reference TRBV30 and TRBJ1-5): SQTIHQWPATLVQPVGSPLSLECTVEGTSNPNLYWYRQAAGRGLQLLFYSVGIGQISSEVPQNLSASRPQDRQFILSSKKLLLSDSGFYLCAWSGGTGQPQHFGDGTRLSIL.